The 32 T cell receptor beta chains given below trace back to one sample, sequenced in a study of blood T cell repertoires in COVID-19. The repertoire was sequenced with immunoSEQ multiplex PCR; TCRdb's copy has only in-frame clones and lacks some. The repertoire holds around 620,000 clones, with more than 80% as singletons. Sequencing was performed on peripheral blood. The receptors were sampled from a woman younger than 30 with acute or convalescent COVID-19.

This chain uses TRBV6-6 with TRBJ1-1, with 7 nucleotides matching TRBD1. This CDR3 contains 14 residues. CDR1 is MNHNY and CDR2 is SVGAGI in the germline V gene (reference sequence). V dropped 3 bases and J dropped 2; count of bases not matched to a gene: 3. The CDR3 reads CASSYQGENTEAFF. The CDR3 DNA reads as TGTGCCAGCAGTTATCAGGGGGAAAACACTGAAGCTTTCTTT.

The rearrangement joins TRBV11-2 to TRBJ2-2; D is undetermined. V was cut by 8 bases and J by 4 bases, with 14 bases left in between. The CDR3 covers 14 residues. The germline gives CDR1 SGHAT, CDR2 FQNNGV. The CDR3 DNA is TGTGCCAGCTCGGTCTCGGGTAGCACCGGGGAGCTGTTTTTT. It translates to CASSVSGSTGELFF.

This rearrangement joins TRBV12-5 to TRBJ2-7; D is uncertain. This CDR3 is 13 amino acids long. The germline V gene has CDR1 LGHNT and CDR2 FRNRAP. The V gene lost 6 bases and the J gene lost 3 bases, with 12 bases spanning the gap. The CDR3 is CASGFYSYYEQYF. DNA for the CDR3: TGTGCTAGTGGGTTTTACAGTTACTACGAGCAGTACTTC.

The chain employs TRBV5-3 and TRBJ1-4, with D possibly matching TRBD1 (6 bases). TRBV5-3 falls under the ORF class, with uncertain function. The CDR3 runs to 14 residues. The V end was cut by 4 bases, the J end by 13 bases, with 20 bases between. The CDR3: CARSVNRDGSRLFF. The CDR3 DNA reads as TGTGCCAGAAGCGTCAACAGGGACGGGTCGAGACTGTTTTTT.

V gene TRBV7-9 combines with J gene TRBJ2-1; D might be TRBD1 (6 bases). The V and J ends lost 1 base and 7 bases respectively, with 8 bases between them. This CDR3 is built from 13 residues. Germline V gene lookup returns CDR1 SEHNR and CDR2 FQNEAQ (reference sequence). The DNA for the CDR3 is TGTGCCAGCAGCTTAGGGGACAAAAATGAGCAGTTCTTC. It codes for CASSLGDKNEQFF. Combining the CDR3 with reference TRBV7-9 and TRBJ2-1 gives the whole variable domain DTGVSQNPRHKITKRGQNVTFRCDPISEHNRLYWYRQTLGQGPEFLTYFQNEAQLEKSRLLSDRFSAERPKGSFSTLEIQRTEQGDSAMYLCASSLGDKNEQFFGPGTRLTVL.

This CDR3 reads CASSSGGTREKLFF. For the CDR3, the DNA is TGTGCCAGCAGCTCCGGAGGGACTCGTGAAAAACTGTTTTTT. V gene TRBV4-2 combines with J gene TRBJ1-4; weak D call: TRBD1 (5 bases). This CDR3 is built from 14 residues. The V gene lost 5 bases and the J gene lost 7 bases, with 14 bases spanning the gap. Germline assignment: CDR1 LGHNA and CDR2 YNFKEQ.

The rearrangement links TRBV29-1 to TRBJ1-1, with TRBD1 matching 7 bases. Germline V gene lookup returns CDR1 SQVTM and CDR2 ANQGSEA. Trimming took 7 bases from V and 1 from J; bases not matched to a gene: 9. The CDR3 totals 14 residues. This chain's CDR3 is CSADKTGTNTEAFF. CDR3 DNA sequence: TGCAGCGCCGACAAGACAGGGACGAACACTGAAGCTTTCTTT.

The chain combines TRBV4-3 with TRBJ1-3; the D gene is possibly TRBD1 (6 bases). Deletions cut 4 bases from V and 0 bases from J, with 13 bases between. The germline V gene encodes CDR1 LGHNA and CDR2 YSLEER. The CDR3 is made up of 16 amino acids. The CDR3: CASSPSMDSSGNTIYF. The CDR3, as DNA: TGCGCCAGCAGCCCTTCTATGGACAGCTCTGGAAACACCATATATTTT.

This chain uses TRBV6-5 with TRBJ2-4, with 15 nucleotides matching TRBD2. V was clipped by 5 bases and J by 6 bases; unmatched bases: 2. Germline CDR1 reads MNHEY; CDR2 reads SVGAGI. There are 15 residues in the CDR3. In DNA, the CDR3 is TGTGCCAGCAGTAGGACTAGCGGGGGGGGAAACATTCAGTACTTC. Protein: CASSRTSGGGNIQYF.

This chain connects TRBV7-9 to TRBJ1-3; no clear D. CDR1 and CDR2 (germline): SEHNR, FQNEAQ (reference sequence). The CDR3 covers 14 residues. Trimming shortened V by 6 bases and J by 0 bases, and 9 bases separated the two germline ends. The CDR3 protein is CASRKESSGNTIYF. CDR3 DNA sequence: TGTGCCAGCAGAAAGGAGTCCTCTGGAAACACCATATATTTT.

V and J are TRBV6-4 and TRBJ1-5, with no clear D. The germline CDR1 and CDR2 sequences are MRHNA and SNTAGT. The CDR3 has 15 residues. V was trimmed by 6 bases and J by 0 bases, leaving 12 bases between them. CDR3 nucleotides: TGTGCCAGCAGGGAGTCTCATTATAGCAATCAGCCCCAGCATTTT. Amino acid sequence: CASRESHYSNQPQHF.

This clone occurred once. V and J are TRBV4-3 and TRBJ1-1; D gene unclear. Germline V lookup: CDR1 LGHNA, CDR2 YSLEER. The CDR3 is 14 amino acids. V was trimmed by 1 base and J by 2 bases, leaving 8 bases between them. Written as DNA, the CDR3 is TGCGCCAGCAGCCAAGGGCACGCCAACACTGAAGCTTTCTTT. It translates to CASSQGHANTEAFF.

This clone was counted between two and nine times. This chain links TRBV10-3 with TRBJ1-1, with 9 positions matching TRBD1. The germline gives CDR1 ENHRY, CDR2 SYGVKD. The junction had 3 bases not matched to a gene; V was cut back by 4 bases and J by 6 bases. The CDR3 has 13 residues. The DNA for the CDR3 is TGTGCCATCAGTGCAACAGGGGGCTCTGAAGCTTTCTTT. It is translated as CAISATGGSEAFF.

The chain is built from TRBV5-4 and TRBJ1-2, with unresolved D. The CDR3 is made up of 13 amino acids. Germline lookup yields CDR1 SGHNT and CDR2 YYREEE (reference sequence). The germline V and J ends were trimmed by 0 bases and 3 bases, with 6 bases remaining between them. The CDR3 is CASSLAVDYGYTF. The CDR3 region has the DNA TGTGCCAGCAGCTTGGCCGTAGACTATGGCTACACCTTC. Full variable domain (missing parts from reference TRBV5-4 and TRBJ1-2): ETGVTQSPTHLIKTRGQQVTLRCSSQSGHNTVSWYQQALGQGPQFIFQYYREEENGRGNFPPRFSGLQFPNYSSELNVNALELDDSALYLCASSLAVDYGYTFGSGTRLTVV.

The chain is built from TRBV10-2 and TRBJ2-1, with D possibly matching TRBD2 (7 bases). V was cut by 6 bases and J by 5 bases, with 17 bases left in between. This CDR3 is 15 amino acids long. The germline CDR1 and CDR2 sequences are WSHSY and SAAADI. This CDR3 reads CASRRGGDTHNEQFF. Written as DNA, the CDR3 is TGCGCCAGCAGGAGGGGGGGGGACACACACAATGAGCAGTTCTTC.

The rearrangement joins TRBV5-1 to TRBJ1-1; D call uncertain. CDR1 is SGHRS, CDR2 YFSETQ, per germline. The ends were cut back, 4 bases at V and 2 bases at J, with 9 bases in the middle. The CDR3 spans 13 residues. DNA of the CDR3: TGCGCCAGCAGCCCCCGGTTTAACACTGAAGCTTTCTTT. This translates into CASSPRFNTEAFF.

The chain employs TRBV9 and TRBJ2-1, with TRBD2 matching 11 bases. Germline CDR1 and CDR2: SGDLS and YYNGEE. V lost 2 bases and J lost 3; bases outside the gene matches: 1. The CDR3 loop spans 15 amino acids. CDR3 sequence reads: CASSVGTSGYNEQFF. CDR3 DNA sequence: TGTGCCAGCAGCGTCGGGACTAGCGGCTACAATGAGCAGTTCTTC.

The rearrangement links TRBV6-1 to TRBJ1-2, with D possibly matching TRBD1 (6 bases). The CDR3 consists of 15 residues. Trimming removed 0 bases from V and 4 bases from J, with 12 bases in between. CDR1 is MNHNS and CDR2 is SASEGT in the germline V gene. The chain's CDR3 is CASSEAGQGTYGYTF. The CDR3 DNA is TGTGCCAGCAGTGAAGCAGGTCAGGGGACCTATGGCTACACCTTC.

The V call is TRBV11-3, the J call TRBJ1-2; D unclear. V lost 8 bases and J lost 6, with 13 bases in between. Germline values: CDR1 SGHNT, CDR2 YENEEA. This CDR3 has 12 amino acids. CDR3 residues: CASRTPWHGYTF. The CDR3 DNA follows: TGTGCCAGCCGCACCCCCTGGCATGGCTACACCTTC.

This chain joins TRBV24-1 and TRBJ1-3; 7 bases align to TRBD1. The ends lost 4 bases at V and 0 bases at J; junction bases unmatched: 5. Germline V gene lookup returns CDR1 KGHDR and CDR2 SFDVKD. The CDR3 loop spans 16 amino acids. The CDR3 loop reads CATSDTRQGSGNTIYF. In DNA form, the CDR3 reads TGTGCCACCAGTGACACTAGACAGGGCTCTGGAAACACCATATATTTT.

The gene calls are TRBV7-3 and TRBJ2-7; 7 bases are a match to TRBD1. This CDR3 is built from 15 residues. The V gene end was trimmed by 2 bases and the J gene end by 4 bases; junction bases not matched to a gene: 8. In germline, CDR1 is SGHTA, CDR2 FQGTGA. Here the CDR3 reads CASSLEGASLYEQYF. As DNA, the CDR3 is TGTGCCAGCAGCTTAGAGGGGGCCTCACTTTACGAGCAGTACTTC.

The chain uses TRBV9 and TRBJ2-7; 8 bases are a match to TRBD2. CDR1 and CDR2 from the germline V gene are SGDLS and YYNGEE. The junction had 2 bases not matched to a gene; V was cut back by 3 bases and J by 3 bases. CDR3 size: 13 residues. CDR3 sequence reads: CASSGRGDYEQYF. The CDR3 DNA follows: TGTGCCAGCAGCGGGCGGGGGGACTACGAGCAGTACTTC.

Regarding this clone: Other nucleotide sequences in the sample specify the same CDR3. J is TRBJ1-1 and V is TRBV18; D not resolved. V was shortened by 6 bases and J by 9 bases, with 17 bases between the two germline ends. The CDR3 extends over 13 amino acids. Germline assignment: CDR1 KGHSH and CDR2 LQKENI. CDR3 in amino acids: CASSPLPGDQAFF. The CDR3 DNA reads TGTGCCAGCTCTCCGCTCCCGGGTGACCAAGCTTTCTTT. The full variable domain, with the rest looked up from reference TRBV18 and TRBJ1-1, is NAGVMQNPRHLVRRRGQEARLRCSPMKGHSHVYWYRQLPEEGLKFMVYLQKENIIDESGMPKERFSAEFPKEGPSILRIQQVVRGDSAAYFCASSPLPGDQAFFGQGTRLTVV.

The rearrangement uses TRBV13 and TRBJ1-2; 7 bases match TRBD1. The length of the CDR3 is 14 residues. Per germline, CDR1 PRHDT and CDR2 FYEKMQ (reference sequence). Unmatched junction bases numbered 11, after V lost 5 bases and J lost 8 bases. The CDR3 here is CASSQGPQTGGYTF. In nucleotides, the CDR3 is TGTGCCAGCAGCCAAGGCCCGCAGACAGGGGGCTACACCTTC.

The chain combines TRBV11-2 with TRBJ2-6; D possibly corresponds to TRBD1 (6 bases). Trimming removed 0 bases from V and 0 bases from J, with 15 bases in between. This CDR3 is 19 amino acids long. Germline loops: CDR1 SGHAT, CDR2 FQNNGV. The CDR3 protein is CASSLDLGQSPSGANVLTF. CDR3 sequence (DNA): TGTGCCAGCAGCTTAGATCTAGGACAGTCCCCCTCTGGGGCCAACGTCCTGACTTTC. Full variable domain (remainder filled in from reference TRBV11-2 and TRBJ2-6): EAGVAQSPRYKIIEKRQSVAFWCNPISGHATLYWYQQILGQGPKLLIQFQNNGVVDDSQLPKDRFSAERLKGVDSTLKIQPAKLEDSAVYLCASSLDLGQSPSGANVLTFGAGSRLTVL.

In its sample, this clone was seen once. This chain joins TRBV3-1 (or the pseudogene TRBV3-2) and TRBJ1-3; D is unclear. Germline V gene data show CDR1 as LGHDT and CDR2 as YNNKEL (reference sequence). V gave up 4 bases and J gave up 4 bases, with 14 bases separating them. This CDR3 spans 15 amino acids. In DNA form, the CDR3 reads TGTGCCAGCAGCCGACAAGAGCTGATCGGAAACACCATATATTTT. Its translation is CASSRQELIGNTIYF.

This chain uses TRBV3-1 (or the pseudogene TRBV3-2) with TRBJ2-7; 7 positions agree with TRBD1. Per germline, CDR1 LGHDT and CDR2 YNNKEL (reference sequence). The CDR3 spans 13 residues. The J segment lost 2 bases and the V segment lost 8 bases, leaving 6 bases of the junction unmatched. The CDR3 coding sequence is TGTGCCAGCGGAGACAGGGCAACCTACGAGCAGTACTTC. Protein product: CASGDRATYEQYF.

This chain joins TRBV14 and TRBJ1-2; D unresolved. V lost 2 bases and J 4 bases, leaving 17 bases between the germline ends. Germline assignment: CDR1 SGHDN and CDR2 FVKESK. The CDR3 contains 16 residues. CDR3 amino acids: CASSQLRPEVSYGYTF. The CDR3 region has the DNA TGTGCCAGCAGCCAACTCAGACCGGAGGTTTCCTATGGCTACACCTTC.

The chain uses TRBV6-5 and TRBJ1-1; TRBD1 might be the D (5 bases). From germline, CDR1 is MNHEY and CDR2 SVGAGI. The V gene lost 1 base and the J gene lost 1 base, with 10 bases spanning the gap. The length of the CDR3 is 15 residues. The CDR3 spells CASSYLRGQNTEAFF. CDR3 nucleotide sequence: TGTGCCAGCAGTTACTTACGAGGACAGAACACTGAAGCTTTCTTT.

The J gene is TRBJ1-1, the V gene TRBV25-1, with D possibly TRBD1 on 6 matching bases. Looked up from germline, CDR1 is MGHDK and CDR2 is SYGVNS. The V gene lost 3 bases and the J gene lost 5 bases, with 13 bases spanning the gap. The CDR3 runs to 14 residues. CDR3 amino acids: CASSESGARTEAFF. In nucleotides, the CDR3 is TGTGCCAGCAGTGAGTCAGGGGCTAGAACTGAAGCTTTCTTT.

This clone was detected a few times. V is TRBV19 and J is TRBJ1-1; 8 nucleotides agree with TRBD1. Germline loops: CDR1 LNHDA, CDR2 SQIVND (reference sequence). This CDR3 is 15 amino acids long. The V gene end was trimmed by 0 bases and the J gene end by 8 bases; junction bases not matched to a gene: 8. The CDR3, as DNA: TGTGCCAGTAGTATAGATGGGGCAGGGGGCGGGGAAGCTTTCTTT. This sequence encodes CASSIDGAGGGEAFF.

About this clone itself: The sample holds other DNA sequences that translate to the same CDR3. The CDR3 protein is CASSRSGGSYEQYF. The CDR3 DNA is TGTGCCAGCAGCCGTAGCGGGGGTTCCTACGAGCAGTACTTC. V and J are TRBV3-1 (or the pseudogene TRBV3-2) and TRBJ2-7, with TRBD2 matching 9 bases. Germline V lookup: CDR1 LGHDT, CDR2 YNNKEL (reference sequence). The CDR3 contains 14 residues. V lost 4 bases and J lost 1; bases outside the gene matches: 2.